This T cell receptor (beta chain) was captured in a study of OX40 agonist ivuxolimab in advanced cancers. Study at large: Three patients, one with hepatocellular carcinoma and two with cutaneous melanoma, achieved partial responses.

The CDR3 is made up of 17 amino acids. With 6 bases removed from V and 3 bases from J, the gap between germline ends came to 21 bases. From germline, CDR1 is SEHNR and CDR2 FQNEAQ (reference sequence). Repertoires were generated with immunoSEQ multiplex PCR, while TCRdb's copy carries only in-frame clones and drops some. The sample has tens of thousands of clones, roughly 78% seen once. J is TRBJ1-5 and V is TRBV7-9; tentatively, D is TRBD1 (6 bases). Source: CD4+ or CD8+ T cells sorted from blood, taken in a trial of the OX40 agonist ivuxolimab. The receptor was derived from an adult with an advanced solid tumor such as melanoma, head and neck, liver or kidney cancer. CDR3 loop: CASRKNHGGAPNQPQHF. CDR3 sequence (DNA): TGTGCCAGCAGAAAAAACCACGGGGGGGCTCCCAATCAGCCCCAGCATTTT.